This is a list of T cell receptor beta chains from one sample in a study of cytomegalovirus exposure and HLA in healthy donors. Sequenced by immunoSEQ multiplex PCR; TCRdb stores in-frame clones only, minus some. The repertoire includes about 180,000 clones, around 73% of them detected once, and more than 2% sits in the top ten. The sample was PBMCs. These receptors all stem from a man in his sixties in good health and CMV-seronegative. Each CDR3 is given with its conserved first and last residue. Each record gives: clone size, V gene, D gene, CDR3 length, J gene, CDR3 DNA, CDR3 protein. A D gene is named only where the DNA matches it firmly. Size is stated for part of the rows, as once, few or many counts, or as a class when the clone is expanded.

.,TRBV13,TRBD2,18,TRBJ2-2,TGTGCCAGCAGCTTGGAAACTAGCGGCCCATCGAACACCGGGGAGCTGTTTTTT,CASSLETSGPSNTGELFF
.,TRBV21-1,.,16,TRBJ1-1,TGTGCCAGCAGCAAGAGTCTTACCGGGACAGAAAGGGAAGCTTTCTTT,CASSKSLTGTEREAFF
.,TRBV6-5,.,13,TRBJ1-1,TGTGCCAGCAGTACGGAGGGAGGGGTTGAAGCTTTCTTT,CASSTEGGVEAFF
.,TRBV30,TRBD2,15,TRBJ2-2,TGTGCCTGGACCCAACTAGCGGGAGAACCCGGGGAGCTGTTTTTT,CAWTQLAGEPGELFF
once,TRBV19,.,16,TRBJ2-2,TGTGCCAGTAGTTCGTTCGGAATAGCGGACACCGGGGAGCTGTTTTTT,CASSSFGIADTGELFF
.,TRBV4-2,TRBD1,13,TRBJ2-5,TGTGCCAGCAGCCGAGACAGGGGGGAGACCCAGTACTTC,CASSRDRGETQYF
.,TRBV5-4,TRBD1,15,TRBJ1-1,TGTGCCAGCAGCTGGGACAGCCCTGGGGACACTGAAGCTTTCTTT,CASSWDSPGDTEAFF
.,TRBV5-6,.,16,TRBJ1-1,TGTGCCAGCAGCTCACCCCTGGACACCCTTACGTCTGAAGCTTTCTTT,CASSSPLDTLTSEAFF
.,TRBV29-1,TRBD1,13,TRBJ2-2,TGCAGCGTCCTGGACAGGGCAATCGGGGAGCTGTTTTTT,CSVLDRAIGELFF
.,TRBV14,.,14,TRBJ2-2,TGTGCCAGCAGCCAAGCGGGTCTCACCGGGGAGCTGTTTTTT,CASSQAGLTGELFF
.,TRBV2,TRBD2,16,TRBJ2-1,TGTGCCAGCTTCCCCACCGGGACTAGCGAATACAATGAGCAGTTCTTC,CASFPTGTSEYNEQFF
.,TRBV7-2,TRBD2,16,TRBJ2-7,TGTGCCAGCAGCCCCCGGGCTAGCGGGAGTAGAAGTAAGCAGTACTTC,CASSPRASGSRSKQYF
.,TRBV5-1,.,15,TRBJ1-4,TGCGCCAGCAGCTTGATTACGGGACTTAATGAAAAACTGTTTTTT,CASSLITGLNEKLFF
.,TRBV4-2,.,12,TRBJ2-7,TGTGCCAGCAGCCAAGACTCCCACGAGCAGTACTTC,CASSQDSHEQYF
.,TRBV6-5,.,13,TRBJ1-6,TGTGCCAGCAGTCAGCAGGGTTCATCACCCCTCCACTTT,CASSQQGSSPLHF
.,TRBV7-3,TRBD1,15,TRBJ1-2,TGTGCCAGCAGCCCCAACCGGGACAGTGGGCAGGGCTACACCTTC,CASSPNRDSGQGYTF
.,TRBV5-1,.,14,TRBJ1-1,TGCGCCAGCAGCTTGTTATCGGGGAACACTGAAGCTTTCTTT,CASSLLSGNTEAFF
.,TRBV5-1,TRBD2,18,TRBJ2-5,TGCGCCAGCAGTCCCGAGGGTAGCGGGGGGGCTCGAGGTGAGACCCAGTACTTC,CASSPEGSGGARGETQYF
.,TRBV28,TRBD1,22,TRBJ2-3,TGTGCCAGCAGGACCAACCCTTCGGGACAGGGAATGGTTGGGCCCTGGACAGATACGCAGTATTTT,CASRTNPSGQGMVGPWTDTQYF
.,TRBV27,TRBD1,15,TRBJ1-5,TGTGCCAGCAGTTTGAGACAGGGCGGAGGTCAGCCCCAGCATTTT,CASSLRQGGGQPQHF
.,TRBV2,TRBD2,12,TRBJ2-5,TGTGCCAGCAGGGGACTAGAGGAGACCCAGTACTTC,CASRGLEETQYF
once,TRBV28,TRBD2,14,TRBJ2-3,TGTGCCAGCACTCCTAGCGGGAGCACAGATACGCAGTATTTT,CASTPSGSTDTQYF
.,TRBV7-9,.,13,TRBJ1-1,TGTGCCAGCCAGACAGCCCGGAACACTGAAGCTTTCTTT,CASQTARNTEAFF
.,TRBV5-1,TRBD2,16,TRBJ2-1,TGCGCCAGCAGCTTGGGAGGGACCGGGGGGTACAATGAGCAGTTCTTC,CASSLGGTGGYNEQFF
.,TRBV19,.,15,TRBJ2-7,TGTGCCAGTAGTATTGGCAGGGGGGCTTCCTACGAGCAGTACTTC,CASSIGRGASYEQYF
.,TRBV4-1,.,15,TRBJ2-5,TGCGCCAGCAGCCAAGATTTGGGAGTACAAGAGACCCAGTACTTC,CASSQDLGVQETQYF
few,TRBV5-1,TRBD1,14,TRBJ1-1,TGCGCCAGCAGTTCGGACAGGCCCAACACTGAAGCTTTCTTT,CASSSDRPNTEAFF
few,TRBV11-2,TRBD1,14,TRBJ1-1,TGTGCCAGCAGAATGGACAGGGAGAACACTGAAGCTTTCTTT,CASRMDRENTEAFF
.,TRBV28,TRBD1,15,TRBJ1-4,TGTGCCAGCAGTTCCAACAGGGGTAATAATGAAAAACTGTTTTTT,CASSSNRGNNEKLFF
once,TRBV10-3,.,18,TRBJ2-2,TGTGCCATCAGTTCTGCCACCTCTTACGGAGGGAACACCGGGGAGCTGTTTTTT,CAISSATSYGGNTGELFF
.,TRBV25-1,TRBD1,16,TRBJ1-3,TGTGCCGGCAGTAGACAGGGGACTATCTCTGGAAACACCATATATTTT,CAGSRQGTISGNTIYF
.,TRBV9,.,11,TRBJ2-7,TGTGCCAGCGGGGGGTCCTCCGAGCAGTACTTC,CASGGSSEQYF
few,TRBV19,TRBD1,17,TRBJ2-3,TGTGCCACCTCAGAGCAGGACAGGGAAGTATCTGTAGGTACGCAGTATTTT,CATSEQDREVSVGTQYF
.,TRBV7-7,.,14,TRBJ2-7,TGTGCTAGCAGCCCACTGACAGGTTCCTACGAGCAGTACTTC,CASSPLTGSYEQYF
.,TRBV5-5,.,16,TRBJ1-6,TGTGCCAGCAGCTTGGAGCCCCCAGGGGCAGGTTCACCCCTCCACTTT,CASSLEPPGAGSPLHF
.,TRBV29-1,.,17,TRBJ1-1,TGCAGCGTTGCCGTTATAGGGGCCCAGTACGTGAACACTGAAGCTTTCTTT,CSVAVIGAQYVNTEAFF